This T cell receptor beta chain is from a study of tissue T cells after allogeneic stem cell transplantation. The assay was immunoSEQ multiplex PCR, and TCRdb's table has in-frame clones only and misses some. The repertoire holds some 28,000 clones, with roughly 87% as singletons. The CDR3 totals 17 residues. In this sample, this clone turned up a few times. The source was blood, collected before transplantation. This receptor was taken from a woman between 18 and 55 years old who later had graft-versus-host disease after an allogeneic stem cell transplant. V is TRBV21-1 and J is TRBJ2-3; the D call TRBD2 from the table was never checked on the DNA. TRBV21-1 is shown as a pseudogene. The CDR3 reads CASSKEAGTGRVDTQYF. The CDR3 DNA sequence: TGTGCCAGCAGCAAAGAAGCGGGAACAGGGAGGGTAGATACGCAGTATTTT.